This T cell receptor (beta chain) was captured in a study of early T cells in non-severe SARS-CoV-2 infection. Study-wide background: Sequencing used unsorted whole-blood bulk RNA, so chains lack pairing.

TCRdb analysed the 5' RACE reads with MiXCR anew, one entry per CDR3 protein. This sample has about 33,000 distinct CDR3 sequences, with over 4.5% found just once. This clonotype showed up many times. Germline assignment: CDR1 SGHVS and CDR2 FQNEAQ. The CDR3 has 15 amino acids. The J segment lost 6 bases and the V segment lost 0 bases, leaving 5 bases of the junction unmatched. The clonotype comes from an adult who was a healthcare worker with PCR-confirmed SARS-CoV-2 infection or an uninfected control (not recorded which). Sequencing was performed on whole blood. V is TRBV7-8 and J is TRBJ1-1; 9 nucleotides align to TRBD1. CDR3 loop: CASSLAGTGSAEAFF. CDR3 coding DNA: TGTGCCAGCAGCTTAGCTGGGACAGGGTCTGCTGAAGCTTTCTTT.